The clone carrying this T cell receptor (beta chain) came up once. Clones were sequenced by immunoSEQ multiplex PCR, and TCRdb holds only the in-frame ones, with some missing. The table lists roughly 120,000 clones, 90% of them singletons. The sample is drawn from a study of T cell clones after liver transplantation. Germline V gene sequence: CDR1 GTSNPN, CDR2 SVGIG (reference sequence). This CDR3 spans 14 amino acids. Trimming pared 2 bases from V and 7 bases from J, leaving 17 bases between. This TCR came from a human patient who received a liver transplant. Some of the T cells might come from the graft donor. This specimen was CD4+ T cells from blood, taken 12 months after liver transplant. The chain is built from TRBV30 and TRBJ2-5, with D tentatively TRBD1 (6 bases). CDR3 region: CAWSTGTRGGTQYF. The DNA of the CDR3 is TGTGCCTGGAGTACCGGGACACGCGGCGGGACCCAGTACTTC.